The T cell receptor (beta chain) described here comes from a study of shared clonotypes between healthy human individuals. Study context: There were three CD4 naive, three CD4 memory, two CD8 naive and one CD8 memory plates per donor. Notes on the study in general: A handful of donors shared 4.5% to 6.5% of their naive CD4 clonotypes.

This was a deep-level run. Clones were sequenced by immunoSEQ multiplex PCR, and TCRdb holds only the in-frame ones, with some missing. The sample consists of about a million clones, around 80% of them appearing once. Only a few counts were recorded for this clone. Its antigen is unknown. CDR3 size: 14 residues. Germline assignment: CDR1 SGHRS and CDR2 YFSETQ. Trimming cost V 3 bases and J 8 bases; bases outside gene matches: 6. The sample comprised memory CD4+ T cells sorted from blood. Described subset: CD45RA-negative fraction. The receptor was isolated from a man aged 18-30 years in good health. The gene calls are TRBV5-1 and TRBJ1-4; 8 bases are a match to TRBD1. The CDR3 bases are TGCGCCAGCAGCTCAGGGGGCGATGGGGAAAAACTGTTTTTT. Translation gives CASSSGGDGEKLFF. Filled out from reference TRBV5-1 and TRBJ1-4, the complete variable domain reads KAGVTQTPRYLIKTRGQQVTLSCSPISGHRSVSWYQQTPGQGLQFLFEYFSETQRNKGNFPGRFSGRQFSNSRSEMNVSTLELGDSALYLCASSSGGDGEKLFFGSGTQLSVL.